The 7 T cell receptor beta chains given below trace back to one sample, sequenced in a study of long-term antiretroviral therapy in people with HIV (dated by TCRdb to between 2021 and 2022). The immunoSEQ hsTCRB v3.0 assay was used at survey level resolution for TRB variable region sequencing. In TCRdb, the immuneACCESS table is reduced to in-frame sequences with V and J assigned. These tables do not hold every clone; where another copy was compared, an unresolved V gene accounts for under half, and the others remain unexplained. The sample includes fewer than 30,000 clones, with approximately 83% observed a single time. Approximately 5.6% of the sample goes to the ten largest clones. The sample here was unsorted PBMCs, taken 0.7 years before starting antiretroviral therapy. The origin of the receptors is a man aged 25-45 years with HIV.

The chain joins TRBV6-1 to TRBJ2-4, with 9 positions matching TRBD1. V shed 4 bases, J shed 0 bases, and the junction held 13 bases outside the gene matches. Germline V gene data show CDR1 as MNHNS and CDR2 as SASEGT. The CDR3 length is 19 residues. The CDR3 region has the DNA TGTGCCAGCAGTGTACAGTACAGGGGGCAGGGGGGAGCCAAAAACATTCAGTACTTC. This encodes CASSVQYRGQGGAKNIQYF.

V usage is TRBV6-1 and J usage is TRBJ1-5; D ambiguous. Trimming removed 8 bases from V and 2 bases from J, with 13 bases in between. Germline V gene data show CDR1 as MNHNS and CDR2 as SASEGT. The CDR3 contains 14 residues. The CDR3 region has the DNA TGTGCCAGCCTTGGGGAAAGGGGCAATCAGCCCCAGCATTTT. Its protein is CASLGERGNQPQHF.

The gene calls are TRBV30 and TRBJ1-5; D uncertain. V was trimmed by 0 bases and J by 6 bases, leaving 12 bases between them. This CDR3 region has 14 residues. CDR1 is GTSNPN, CDR2 SVGIG, per germline (reference sequence). CDR3 protein: CAWSVRGLSQPQHF. CDR3 in DNA: TGTGCCTGGAGTGTACGGGGATTGAGTCAGCCCCAGCATTTT.

The chain is built from TRBV7-9 and TRBJ2-7; 13 bases are shared with TRBD2. CDR3 length: 14 amino acids. The trim removed 8 bases at V and 5 bases at J, leaving 6 bases unmatched. Germline loops: CDR1 SEHNR, CDR2 FQNEAQ (reference sequence). This CDR3 reads CASELAGGPNEQYF. CDR3 bases: TGTGCCAGCGAACTAGCGGGGGGGCCCAACGAGCAGTACTTC.

This clone was seen only a few times. V usage is TRBV19 and J usage is TRBJ2-7; 9 positions agree with TRBD1. J was trimmed by 2 bases and V by 5 bases; bases with no gene match: 7. The CDR3 totals 15 residues. Germline CDR1 reads LNHDA; CDR2 reads SQIVND (reference sequence). CDR3 amino acids: CASSYGTGQTYEQYF. CDR3 nucleotides: TGTGCCAGTAGTTACGGGACAGGGCAAACCTACGAGCAGTACTTC.

This clone is medium-sized. The V gene is TRBV27, the J gene TRBJ2-3; possible D gene TRBD1, 6 bases. The CDR3 covers 15 residues. CDR1 is MNHEY, CDR2 SMNVEV, per germline (reference sequence). V was trimmed by 4 bases and J by 4 bases, leaving 15 bases between them. The CDR3: CASSYTGFGADTQYF. CDR3 coding DNA: TGTGCCAGCAGTTATACAGGGTTCGGCGCAGATACGCAGTATTTT.

This sequence joins TRBV7-9 and TRBJ1-6; 7 bases line up with TRBD1. This CDR3 has 16 residues. Germline V gives CDR1 SEHNR, CDR2 FQNEAQ (reference sequence). The ends lost 5 bases at V and 3 bases at J; junction bases unmatched: 7. The CDR3 loop is CASSDIGTVYNSPLHF. The CDR3 region has the DNA TGTGCCAGCAGCGATATTGGGACAGTCTATAATTCACCCCTCCACTTT. Filled out from reference TRBV7-9 and TRBJ1-6, the complete variable domain reads DTGVSQNPRHKITKRGQNVTFRCDPISEHNRLYWYRQTLGQGPEFLTYFQNEAQLEKSRLLSDRFSAERPKGSFSTLEIQRTEQGDSAMYLCASSDIGTVYNSPLHFGNGTRLTVT.